This T cell receptor (beta chain) was recovered during a study of blood T cell repertoires in COVID-19. Per the authors' pipeline: Amplifying reference gene primers gave estimates of nucleated cell counts. The assay was immunoSEQ multiplex PCR, and TCRdb's table has in-frame clones only and misses some. V, J and clone size derive from that table, while D and trimming were established from the DNA sequence. The table includes about 260,000 clones, about nine tenths detected once. Trimming shortened V by 7 bases and J by 1 base, and 10 bases separated the two germline ends. The CDR3 is 13 residues long. CDR1 SNHLY and CDR2 FYNNEI come from the germline V gene.

This chain links TRBV2 with TRBJ1-1; D is ambiguous. The sequence was obtained from a woman aged 30 to 39 with COVID-19, enrolled during active disease. The sample taken for sequencing was peripheral blood. The chain's CDR3 is CASTQTRNTEAFF. DNA of the CDR3: TGTGCCAGCACCCAGACAAGGAACACTGAAGCTTTCTTT. Filled out from reference TRBV2 and TRBJ1-1, the complete variable domain reads EPEVTQTPSHQVTQMGQEVILRCVPISNHLYFYWYRQILGQKVEFLVSFYNNEISEKSEIFDDQFSVERPDGSNFTLKIRSTKLEDSAMYFCASTQTRNTEAFFGQGTRLTVV.